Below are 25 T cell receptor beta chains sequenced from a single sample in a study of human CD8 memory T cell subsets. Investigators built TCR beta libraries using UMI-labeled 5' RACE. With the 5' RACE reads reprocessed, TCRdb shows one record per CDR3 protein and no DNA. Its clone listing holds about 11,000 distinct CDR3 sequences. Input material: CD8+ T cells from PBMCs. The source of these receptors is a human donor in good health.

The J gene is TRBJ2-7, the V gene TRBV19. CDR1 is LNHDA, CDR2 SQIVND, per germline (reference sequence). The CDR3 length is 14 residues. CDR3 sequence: CASSITEGSYEQYF.

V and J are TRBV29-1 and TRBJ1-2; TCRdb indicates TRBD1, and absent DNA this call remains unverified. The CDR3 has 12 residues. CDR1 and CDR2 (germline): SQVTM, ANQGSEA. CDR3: CSVDEGAYGYTF. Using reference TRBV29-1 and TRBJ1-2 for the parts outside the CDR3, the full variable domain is SAVISQKPSRDICQRGTSLTIQCQVDSQVTMMFWYRQQPGQSLTLIATANQGSEATYESGFVIDKFPISRPNLTFSTLTVSNMSPEDSSIYLCSVDEGAYGYTFGSGTRLTVV.

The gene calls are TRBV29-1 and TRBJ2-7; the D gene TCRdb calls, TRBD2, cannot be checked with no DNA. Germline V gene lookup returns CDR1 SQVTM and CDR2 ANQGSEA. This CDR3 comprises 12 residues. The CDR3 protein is CSVERAPYEQYF.

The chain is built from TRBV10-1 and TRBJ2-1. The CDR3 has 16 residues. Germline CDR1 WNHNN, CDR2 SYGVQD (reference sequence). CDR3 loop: CASSESLAGSYNEQFF.

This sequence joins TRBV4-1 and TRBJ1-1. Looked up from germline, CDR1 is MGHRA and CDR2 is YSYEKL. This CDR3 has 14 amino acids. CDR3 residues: CASSPRMAGTEAFF.

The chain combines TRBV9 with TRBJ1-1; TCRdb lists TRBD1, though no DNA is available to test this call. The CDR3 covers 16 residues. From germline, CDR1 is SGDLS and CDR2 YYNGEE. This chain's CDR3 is CASSPRQGARNTEAFF. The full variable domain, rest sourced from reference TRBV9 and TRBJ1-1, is DSGVTQTPKHLITATGQRVTLRCSPRSGDLSVYWYQQSLDQGLQFLIQYYNGEERAKGNILERFSAQQFPDLHSELNLSSLELGDSALYFCASSPRQGARNTEAFFGQGTRLTVV.

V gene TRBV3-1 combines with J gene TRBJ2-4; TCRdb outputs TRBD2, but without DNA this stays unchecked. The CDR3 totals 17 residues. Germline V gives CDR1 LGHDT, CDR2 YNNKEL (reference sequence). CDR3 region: CASSPISSGGPIDIQYF.

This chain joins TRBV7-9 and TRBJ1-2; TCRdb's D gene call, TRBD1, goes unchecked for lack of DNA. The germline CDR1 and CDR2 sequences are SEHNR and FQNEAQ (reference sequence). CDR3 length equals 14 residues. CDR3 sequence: CASSLYGNNYGYTF.

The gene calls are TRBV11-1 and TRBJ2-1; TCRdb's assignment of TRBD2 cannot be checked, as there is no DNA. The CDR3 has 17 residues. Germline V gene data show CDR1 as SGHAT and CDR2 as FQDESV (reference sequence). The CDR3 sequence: CASSLHVTRDLSNEQFF.

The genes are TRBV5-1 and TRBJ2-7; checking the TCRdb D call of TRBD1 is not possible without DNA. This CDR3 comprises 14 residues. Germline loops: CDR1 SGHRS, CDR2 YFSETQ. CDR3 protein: CASSPRQGDIEQYF. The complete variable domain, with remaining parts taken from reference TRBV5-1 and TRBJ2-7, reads KAGVTQTPRYLIKTRGQQVTLSCSPISGHRSVSWYQQTPGQGLQFLFEYFSETQRNKGNFPGRFSGRQFSNSRSEMNVSTLELGDSALYLCASSPRQGDIEQYFGPGTRLTVT.

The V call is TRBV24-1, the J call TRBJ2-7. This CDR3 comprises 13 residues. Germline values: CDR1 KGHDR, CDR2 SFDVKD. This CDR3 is CATSPSYSYEQYF.

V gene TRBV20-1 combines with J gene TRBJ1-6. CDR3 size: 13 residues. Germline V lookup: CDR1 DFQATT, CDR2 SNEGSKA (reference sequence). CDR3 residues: CSARDLDQPPLHF.

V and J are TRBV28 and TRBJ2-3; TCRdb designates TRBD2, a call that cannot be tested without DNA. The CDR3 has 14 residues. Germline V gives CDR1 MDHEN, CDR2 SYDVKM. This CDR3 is CASSMAGSTDTQYF.

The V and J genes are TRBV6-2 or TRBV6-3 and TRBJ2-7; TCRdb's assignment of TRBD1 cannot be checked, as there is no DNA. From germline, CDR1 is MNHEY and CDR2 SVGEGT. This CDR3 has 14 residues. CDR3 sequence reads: CASRPPGETYEQYF.

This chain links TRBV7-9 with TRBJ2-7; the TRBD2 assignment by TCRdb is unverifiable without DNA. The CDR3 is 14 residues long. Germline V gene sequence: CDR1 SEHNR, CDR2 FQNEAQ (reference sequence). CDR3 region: CASSLTSGRVEQYF.

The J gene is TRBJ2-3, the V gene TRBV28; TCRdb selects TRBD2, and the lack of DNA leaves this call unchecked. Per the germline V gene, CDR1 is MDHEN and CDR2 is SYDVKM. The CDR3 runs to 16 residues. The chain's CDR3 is CASSWGLAGDLDTQYF. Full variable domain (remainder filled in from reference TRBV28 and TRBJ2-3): DVKVTQSSRYLVKRTGEKVFLECVQDMDHENMFWYRQDPGLGLRLIYFSYDVKMKEKGDIPEGYSVSREKKERFSLILESASTNQTSMYLCASSWGLAGDLDTQYFGPGTRLTVL.

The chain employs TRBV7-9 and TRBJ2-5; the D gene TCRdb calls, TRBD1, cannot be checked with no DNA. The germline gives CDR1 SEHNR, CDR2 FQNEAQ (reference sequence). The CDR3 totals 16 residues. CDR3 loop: CASSSVDGGSWETQYF.

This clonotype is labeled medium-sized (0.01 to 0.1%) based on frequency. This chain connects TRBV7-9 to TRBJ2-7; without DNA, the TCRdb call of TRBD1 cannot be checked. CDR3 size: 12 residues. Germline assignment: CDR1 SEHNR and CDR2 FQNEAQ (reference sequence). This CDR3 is CASSSDIHEQYF.

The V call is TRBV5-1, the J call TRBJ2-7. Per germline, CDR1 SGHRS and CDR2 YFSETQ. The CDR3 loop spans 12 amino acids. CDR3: CASRAPSYEQYF.

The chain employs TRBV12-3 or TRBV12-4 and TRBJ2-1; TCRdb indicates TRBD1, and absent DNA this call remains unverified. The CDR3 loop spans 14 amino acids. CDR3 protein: CASSLTDGGDEQFF.

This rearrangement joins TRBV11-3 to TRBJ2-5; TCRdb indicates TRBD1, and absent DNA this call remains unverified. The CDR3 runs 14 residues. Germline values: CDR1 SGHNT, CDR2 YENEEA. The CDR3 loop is CASRETGAGETQYF.

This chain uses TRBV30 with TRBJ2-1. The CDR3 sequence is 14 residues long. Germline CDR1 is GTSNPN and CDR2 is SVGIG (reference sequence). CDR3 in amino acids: CAWSALLEFDEQFF.

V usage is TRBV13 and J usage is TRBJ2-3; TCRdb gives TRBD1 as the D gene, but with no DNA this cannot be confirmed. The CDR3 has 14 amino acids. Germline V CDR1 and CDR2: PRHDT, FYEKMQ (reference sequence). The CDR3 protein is CASSDRTIRDTQYF. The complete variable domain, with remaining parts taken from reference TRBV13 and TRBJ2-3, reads AAGVIQSPRHLIKEKRETATLKCYPIPRHDTVYWYQQGPGQDPQFLISFYEKMQSDKGSIPDRFSAQQFSDYHSELNMSSLELGDSALYFCASSDRTIRDTQYFGPGTRLTVL.

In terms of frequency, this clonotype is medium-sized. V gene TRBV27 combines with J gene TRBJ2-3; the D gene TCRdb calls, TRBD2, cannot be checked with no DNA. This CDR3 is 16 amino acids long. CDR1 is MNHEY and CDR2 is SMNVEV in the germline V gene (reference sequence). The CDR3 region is CASSLKTSGHTDTQYF.

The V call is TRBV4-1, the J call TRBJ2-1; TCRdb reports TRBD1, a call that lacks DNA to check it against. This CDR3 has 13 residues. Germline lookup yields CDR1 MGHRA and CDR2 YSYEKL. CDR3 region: CASSQQGAYEQFF.